The clone carrying this TCR beta chain has a handful of counts. The antigen is not known. This sample is part of a study of blood T cells in healthy people across ages. General observations from the study: Per million T cells, TCR beta diversity dropped about linearly as age rose. Estimates of diversity drawn from one million T cells were considered underestimates.

Next came a second PCR, run for roughly 6 to 11 cycles, which used a sample-barcoded 5' primer along with a J-beta primer mix. TCRdb re-called the 5' RACE reads through MiXCR, storing one row per CDR3 protein. Of approximately 1.5 million distinct CDR3 sequences in the sample, roughly a third were seen once. From germline, CDR1 is LNHNV and CDR2 YYDKDF (reference sequence). Trimming removed 5 bases at V and 5 bases at J, with 18 bases between. The CDR3 is made up of 15 amino acids. Sequencing was done on a sample of blood. This TCR derives from a woman aged 30 to 39 in good health. The V gene is TRBV15, the J gene TRBJ2-5, with D perhaps matching TRBD2 (6 bases). This chain's CDR3 is CATSGLTGTPETQYF. CDR3 DNA: TGTGCCACCAGCGGGTTAACCGGGACTCCGGAGACCCAGTACTTC. Combining the CDR3 with reference TRBV15 and TRBJ2-5 gives the whole variable domain DAMVIQNPRYQVTQFGKPVTLSCSQTLNHNVMYWYQQKSSQAPKLLFHYYDKDFNNEADTPDNFQSRRPNTSFCFLDIRSPGLGDTAMYLCATSGLTGTPETQYFGPGTRLLVL.